The T cell receptor (beta chain) described here comes from a study of CD8+CD57+ T cells in acquired aplastic anemia. Looking at the study overall: Sorted CD4+ and CD8+ cells gave a mean 3.2 ug DNA, range roughly 0.19 to 30 ug.

Patients selected for sequencing had displayed CD8+CD57+ cell expansion by flow cytometry. The cohort consisted entirely of patients having severe acquired aplastic anemia. This CDR3 is 14 amino acids long. In germline, CDR1 is LNHNV, CDR2 YYDKDF (reference sequence). V shed 6 bases and J shed 2 bases, with 14 bases lying between them. Genomic DNA provided the template from which TCR beta VDJ and CDR3 profiles were obtained. TCRdb redid the calling of the reads with MiXCR, one entry per CDR3 protein. The data contain under 500,000 distinct CDR3 sequences, around 30% of them singletons. Sequenced sample: sorted CD4+, CD8+, or CD8+CD57+ T cells (not recorded which) from PBMCs. This chain connects TRBV15 to TRBJ2-7; no definite D call. The receptor's source is a human donor with aplastic anemia. This CDR3 reads CATSRSAHTYEQYF. The DNA for the CDR3 is TGTGCCACCAGTCGGTCGGCTCATACCTACGAGCAGTACTTC.